This T cell receptor (beta chain) is drawn from a study of blood T cell repertoires in COVID-19. For the study at large: Whether acute or convalescent, the COVID-19 samples came from the United States, Italy and Spain. In each case, the material was cDNA or gDNA derived from T cells, B-cell-depleted T cells, or PBMCs.

As originally analysed: Amplification of reference gene primers provided the estimated nucleated cell counts. Clones were read by immunoSEQ multiplex PCR, and TCRdb kept only the in-frame ones, dropping some. The V and J calls and clone size are taken from that table; D and trimming were inferred from the DNA. This sample has approximately 180,000 clones, with about 80% found just once. Germline V gene lookup returns CDR1 SGHRS and CDR2 YFSETQ. CDR3 length equals 15 residues. Trimming stripped 4 bases from V and 2 bases from J, with 13 bases between. This sequence was found in a woman in her sixties or seventies with acute or convalescent COVID-19. Sequenced material: peripheral blood. The chain employs TRBV5-1 and TRBJ1-5; a possible D gene is TRBD1 (6 bases). CDR3 DNA sequence: TGCGCCAGCAGCCCGGGGGGCAGCGGCAATCAGCCCCAGCATTTT. Amino acid sequence: CASSPGGSGNQPQHF.